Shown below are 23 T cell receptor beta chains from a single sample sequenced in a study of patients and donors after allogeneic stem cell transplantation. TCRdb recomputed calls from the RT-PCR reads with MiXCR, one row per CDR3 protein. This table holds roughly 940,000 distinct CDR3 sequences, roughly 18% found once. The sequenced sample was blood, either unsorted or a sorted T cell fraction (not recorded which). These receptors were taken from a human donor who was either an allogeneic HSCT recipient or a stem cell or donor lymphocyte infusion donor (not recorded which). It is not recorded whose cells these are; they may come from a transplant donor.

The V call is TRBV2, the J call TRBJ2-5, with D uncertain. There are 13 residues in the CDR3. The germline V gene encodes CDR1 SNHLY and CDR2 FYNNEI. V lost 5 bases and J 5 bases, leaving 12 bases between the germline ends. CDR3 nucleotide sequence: TGTGCCAGCAGTAGAGAGCGAACGGAGACCCAGTACTTC. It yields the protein CASSRERTETQYF.

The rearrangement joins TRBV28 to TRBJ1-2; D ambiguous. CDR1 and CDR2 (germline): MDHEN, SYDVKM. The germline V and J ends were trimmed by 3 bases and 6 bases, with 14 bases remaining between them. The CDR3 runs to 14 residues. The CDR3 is CASSFLDYYNGYTF. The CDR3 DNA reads TGTGCCAGCAGTTTTCTGGACTACTACAATGGCTACACCTTC.

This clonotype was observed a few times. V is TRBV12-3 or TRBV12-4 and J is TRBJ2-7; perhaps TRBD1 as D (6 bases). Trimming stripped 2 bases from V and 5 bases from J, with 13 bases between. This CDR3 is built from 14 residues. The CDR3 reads CASSLWAGADEQYF. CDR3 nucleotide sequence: TGTGCCAGCAGTTTATGGGCAGGGGCGGACGAGCAGTACTTC.

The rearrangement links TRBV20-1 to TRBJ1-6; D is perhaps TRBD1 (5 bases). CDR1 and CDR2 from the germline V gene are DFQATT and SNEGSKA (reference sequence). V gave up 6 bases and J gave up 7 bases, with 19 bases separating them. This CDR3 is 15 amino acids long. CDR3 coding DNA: TGCAGTGCCACGTCTTCCGGGACCGTCAATTCACCCCTCCACTTT. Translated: CSATSSGTVNSPLHF.

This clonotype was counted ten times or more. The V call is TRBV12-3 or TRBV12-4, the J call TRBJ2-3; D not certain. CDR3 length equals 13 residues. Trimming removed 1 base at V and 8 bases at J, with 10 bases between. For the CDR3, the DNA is TGTGCCAGCAGTTTAGAAATAGTGGCTACGCAGTATTTT. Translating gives CASSLEIVATQYF.

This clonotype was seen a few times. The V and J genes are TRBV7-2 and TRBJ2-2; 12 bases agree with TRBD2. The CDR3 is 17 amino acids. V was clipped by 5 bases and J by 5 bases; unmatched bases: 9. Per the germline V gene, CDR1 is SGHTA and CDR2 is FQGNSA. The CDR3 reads CASSLRLAGAPTGELFF. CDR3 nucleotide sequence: TGTGCCAGCAGCCTTAGACTAGCGGGGGCCCCGACCGGGGAGCTGTTTTTT.

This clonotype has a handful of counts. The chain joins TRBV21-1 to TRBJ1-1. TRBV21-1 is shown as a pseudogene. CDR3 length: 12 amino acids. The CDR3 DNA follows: TGTGCCAGCAGCAAAGGTTTCCCTGAAGCTTTCTTT. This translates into CASSKGFPEAFF.

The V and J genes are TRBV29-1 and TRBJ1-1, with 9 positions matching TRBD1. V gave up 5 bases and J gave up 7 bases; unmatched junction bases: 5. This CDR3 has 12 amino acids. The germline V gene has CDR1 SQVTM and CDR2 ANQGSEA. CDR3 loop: CSVIQGAGEAFF. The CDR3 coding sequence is TGCAGCGTTATACAGGGGGCTGGTGAAGCTTTCTTT.

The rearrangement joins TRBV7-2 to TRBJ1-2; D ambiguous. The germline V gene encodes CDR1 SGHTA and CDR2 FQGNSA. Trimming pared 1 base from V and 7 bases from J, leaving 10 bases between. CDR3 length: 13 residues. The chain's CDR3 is CASSLGGWGGYTF. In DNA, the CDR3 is TGTGCCAGCAGCTTAGGGGGTTGGGGTGGCTACACCTTC. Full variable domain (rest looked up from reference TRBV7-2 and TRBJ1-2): GAGVSQSPSNKVTEKGKDVELRCDPISGHTALYWYRQSLGQGLEFLIYFQGNSAPDKSGLPSDRFSAERTGGSVSTLTIQRTQQEDSAVYLCASSLGGWGGYTFGSGTRLTVV.

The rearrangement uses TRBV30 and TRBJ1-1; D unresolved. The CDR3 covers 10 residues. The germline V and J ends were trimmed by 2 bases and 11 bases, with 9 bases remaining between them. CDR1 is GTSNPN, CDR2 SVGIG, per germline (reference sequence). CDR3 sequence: CAWSREDAFF. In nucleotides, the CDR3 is TGTGCCTGGAGTCGGGAGGACGCTTTCTTT. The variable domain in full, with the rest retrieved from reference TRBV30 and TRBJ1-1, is SQTIHQWPATLVQPVGSPLSLECTVEGTSNPNLYWYRQAAGRGLQLLFYSVGIGQISSEVPQNLSASRPQDRQFILSSKKLLLSDSGFYLCAWSREDAFFGQGTRLTVV.

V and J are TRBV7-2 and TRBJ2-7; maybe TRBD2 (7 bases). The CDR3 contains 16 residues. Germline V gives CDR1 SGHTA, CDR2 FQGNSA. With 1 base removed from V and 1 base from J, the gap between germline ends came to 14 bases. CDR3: CASSLDAAGTSYEQYF. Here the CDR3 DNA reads TGTGCCAGCAGCTTAGATGCAGCGGGGACATCCTACGAGCAGTACTTC.

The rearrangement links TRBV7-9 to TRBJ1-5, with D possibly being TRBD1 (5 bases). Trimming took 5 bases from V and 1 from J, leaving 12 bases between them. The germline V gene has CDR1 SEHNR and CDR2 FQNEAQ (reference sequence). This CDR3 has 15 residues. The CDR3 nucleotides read TGTGCCAGCAGCCCGGGGACGGCCAGCAATCAGCCCCAGCATTTT. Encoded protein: CASSPGTASNQPQHF.

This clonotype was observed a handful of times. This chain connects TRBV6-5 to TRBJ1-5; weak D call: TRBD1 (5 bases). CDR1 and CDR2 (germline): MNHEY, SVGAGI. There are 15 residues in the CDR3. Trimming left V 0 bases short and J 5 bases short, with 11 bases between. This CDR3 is CASSYSLVGDQPQHF. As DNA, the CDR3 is TGTGCCAGCAGTTACTCTTTGGTAGGGGATCAGCCCCAGCATTTT.

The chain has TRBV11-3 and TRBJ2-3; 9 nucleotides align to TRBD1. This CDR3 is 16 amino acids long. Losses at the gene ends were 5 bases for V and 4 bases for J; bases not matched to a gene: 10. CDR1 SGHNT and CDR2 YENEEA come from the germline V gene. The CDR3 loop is CASSPRQGDGADTQYF. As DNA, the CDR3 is TGTGCCAGCAGCCCAAGACAGGGGGACGGCGCAGATACGCAGTATTTT.

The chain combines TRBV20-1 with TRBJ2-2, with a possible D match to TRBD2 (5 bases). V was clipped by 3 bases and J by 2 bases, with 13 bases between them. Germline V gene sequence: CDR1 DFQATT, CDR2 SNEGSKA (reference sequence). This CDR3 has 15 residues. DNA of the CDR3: TGCAGTGCTAGGTCACTAGAGGGAAACACCGGGGAGCTGTTTTTT. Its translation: CSARSLEGNTGELFF.

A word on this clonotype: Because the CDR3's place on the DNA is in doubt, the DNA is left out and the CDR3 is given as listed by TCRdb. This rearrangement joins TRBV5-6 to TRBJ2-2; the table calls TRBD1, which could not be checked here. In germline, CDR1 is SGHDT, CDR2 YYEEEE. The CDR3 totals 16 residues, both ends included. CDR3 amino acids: CASSLTSGYTGELFFF.

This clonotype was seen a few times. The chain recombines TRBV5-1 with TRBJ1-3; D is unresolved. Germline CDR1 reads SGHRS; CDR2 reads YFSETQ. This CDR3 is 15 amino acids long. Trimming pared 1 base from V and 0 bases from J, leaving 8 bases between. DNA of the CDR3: TGCGCCAGCAGCTTGAAGGCAGACTCTGGAAACACCATATATTTT. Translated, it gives CASSLKADSGNTIYF.

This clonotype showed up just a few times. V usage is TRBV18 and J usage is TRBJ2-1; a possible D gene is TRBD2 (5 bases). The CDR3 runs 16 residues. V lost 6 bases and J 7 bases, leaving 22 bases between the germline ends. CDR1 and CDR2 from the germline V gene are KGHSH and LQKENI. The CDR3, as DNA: TGTGCCAGCTCCCTTAAACTAGTGGGCCCCCTAAATGAGCAGTTCTTC. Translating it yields CASSLKLVGPLNEQFF.

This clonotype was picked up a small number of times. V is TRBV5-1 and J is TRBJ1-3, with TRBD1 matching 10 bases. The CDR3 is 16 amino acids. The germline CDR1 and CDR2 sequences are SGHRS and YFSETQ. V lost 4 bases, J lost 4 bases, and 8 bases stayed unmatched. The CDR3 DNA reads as TGCGCCAGCAGCACGACAGGGGGCGCAGGCGGAAACACCATATATTTT. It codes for CASSTTGGAGGNTIYF.

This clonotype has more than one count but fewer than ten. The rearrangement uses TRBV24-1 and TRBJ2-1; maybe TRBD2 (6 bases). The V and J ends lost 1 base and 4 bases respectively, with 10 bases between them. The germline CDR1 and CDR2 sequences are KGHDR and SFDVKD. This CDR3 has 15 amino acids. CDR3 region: CATSDFFAGYNEQFF. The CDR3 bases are TGTGCCACCAGTGATTTTTTTGCGGGATACAATGAGCAGTTCTTC.

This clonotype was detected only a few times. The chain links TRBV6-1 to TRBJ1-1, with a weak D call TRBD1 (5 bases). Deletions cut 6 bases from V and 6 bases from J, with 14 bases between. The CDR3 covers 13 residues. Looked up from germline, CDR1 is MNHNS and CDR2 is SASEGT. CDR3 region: CASSGHLSPEAFF. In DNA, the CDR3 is TGTGCCAGCAGCGGACATCTCTCGCCTGAAGCTTTCTTT.

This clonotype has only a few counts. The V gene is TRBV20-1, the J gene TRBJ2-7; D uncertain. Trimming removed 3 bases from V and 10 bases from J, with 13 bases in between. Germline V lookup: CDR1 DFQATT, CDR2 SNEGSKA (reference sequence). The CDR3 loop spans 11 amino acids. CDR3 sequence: CSASAPTEQYF. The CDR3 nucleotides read TGCAGTGCTAGTGCCCCGACCGAACAGTACTTC.

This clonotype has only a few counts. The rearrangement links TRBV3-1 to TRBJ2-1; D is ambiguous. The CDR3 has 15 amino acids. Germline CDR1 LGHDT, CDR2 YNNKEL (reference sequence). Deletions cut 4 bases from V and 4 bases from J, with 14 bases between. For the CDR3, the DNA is TGTGCCAGCAGCCTCCTGGGCACGGAATACAATGAGCAGTTCTTC. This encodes CASSLLGTEYNEQFF.